The 23 T cell receptor beta chains reported below all come from one sample, sequenced in a study of CD8+ T cells in alopecia areata. Isolated RNA was reverse transcribed into cDNA used as the sequencing template. TCRdb keeps only in-frame clones here, not all; method: immunoSEQ multiplex PCR. The table shows 200,000 or so clones, with around three fifths occurring only once. The sequencing here drew on CD4+ T cells sorted from blood, taken at week 0. These receptors were obtained from a human donor with alopecia areata.

V gene TRBV4-1 combines with J gene TRBJ1-4; D is perhaps TRBD1 (5 bases). The germline V and J ends were trimmed by 0 bases and 4 bases, with 21 bases remaining between them. The CDR3 runs 19 residues. Germline assignment: CDR1 MGHRA and CDR2 YSYEKL. CDR3 amino acids: CASSQDSGRPRGYNEKLFF. Here the CDR3 DNA reads TGCGCCAGCAGCCAAGATTCTGGAAGACCTCGGGGGTATAATGAAAAACTGTTTTTT.

The V and J genes are TRBV4-2 and TRBJ1-1; 8 bases match TRBD1. CDR3 length: 13 amino acids. Germline V lookup: CDR1 LGHNA, CDR2 YNFKEQ. Trimming at V came to 6 bases and at J to 6 bases, leaving 6 bases not matched to a gene. CDR3 in amino acids: CASRSLRGPEAFF. CDR3 coding DNA: TGTGCCAGCAGGTCCCTCAGGGGGCCTGAAGCTTTCTTT.

The chain links TRBV10-3 to TRBJ2-1; D may be TRBD1 or TRBD2 (6 bases each). The length of the CDR3 is 15 residues. The germline V gene encodes CDR1 ENHRY and CDR2 SYGVKD. The V and J ends lost 3 bases and 9 bases respectively, with 18 bases between them. CDR3 DNA sequence: TGTGCCATCAGTGATCGCGTCGGGGGCCTTAGTGAGCAGTTCTTC. Translating it yields CAISDRVGGLSEQFF.

The V gene is TRBV7-9, the J gene TRBJ2-3; D is possibly TRBD2 (5 bases). V lost 4 bases to trimming and J lost 1 base, with 12 bases between them. The germline CDR1 and CDR2 sequences are SEHNR and FQNEAQ (reference sequence). CDR3 size: 15 residues. The CDR3 bases are TGTGCCAGCAGCTGGGGAAGGACTGGCACAGATACGCAGTATTTT. It encodes CASSWGRTGTDTQYF.

This clone was observed a handful of times. The V gene is TRBV9, the J gene TRBJ2-1; 7 bases align to TRBD2. The CDR3 has 15 amino acids. Germline loops: CDR1 SGDLS, CDR2 YYNGEE. Trimming cost V 3 bases and J 2 bases; bases outside gene matches: 5. CDR3 DNA: TGTGCCAGCAGCGCCTCGGGGGGACCCTACAATGAGCAGTTCTTC. Protein product: CASSASGGPYNEQFF.

Only a few counts were recorded for this clone. Additional DNA sequences in this sample encode the identical CDR3. This rearrangement joins TRBV29-1 to TRBJ1-2, with 8 positions matching TRBD1. The CDR3 runs 12 residues. The germline V gene encodes CDR1 SQVTM and CDR2 ANQGSEA. With V trimmed by 4 bases and J by 2 bases, 0 bases remained unmatched. For the CDR3, the DNA is TGCAGCGTTGGGACAGGGAACTATGGCTACACCTTC. It yields the protein CSVGTGNYGYTF.

The genes are TRBV5-4 and TRBJ1-4; D uncertain. This CDR3 comprises 15 residues. Germline loops: CDR1 SGHNT, CDR2 YYREEE (reference sequence). With 3 bases removed from V and 6 bases from J, the gap between germline ends came to 15 bases. The CDR3, as DNA: TGTGCCAGCAGCTCCAGTGTCTCTATGGATGAAAAACTGTTTTTT. This gives the protein CASSSSVSMDEKLFF.

This clone was seen a handful of times. V is TRBV12-5 and J is TRBJ1-5; 12 nucleotides match TRBD1. CDR1 and CDR2 from the germline V gene are LGHNT and FRNRAP. With V trimmed by 2 bases and J by 6 bases, 5 bases remained unmatched. The CDR3 sequence is 16 residues long. The CDR3 is CASGLSRDRGPQPQHF. CDR3 coding DNA: TGTGCTAGTGGTTTGTCCCGGGACAGGGGGCCTCAGCCCCAGCATTTT.

The chain links TRBV29-1 to TRBJ2-1; 8 positions match TRBD1. The CDR3 consists of 14 residues. V was pared by 5 bases and J by 4 bases, with 7 bases of the junction left unmatched. The germline gives CDR1 SQVTM, CDR2 ANQGSEA. CDR3 nucleotide sequence: TGCAGCGTTTACAGGGGGTTCTCTTACAATGAGCAGTTCTTC. As protein: CSVYRGFSYNEQFF.

The chain has TRBV2 and TRBJ1-1; 7 nucleotides agree with TRBD1. CDR3 length equals 13 residues. Per germline, CDR1 SNHLY and CDR2 FYNNEI. J was trimmed by 6 bases and V by 4 bases; bases with no gene match: 5. The CDR3 reads CASSGQGISEAFF. CDR3 bases: TGTGCCAGCAGTGGACAGGGTATTTCTGAAGCTTTCTTT.

This clone was counted between two and nine times. The chain is built from TRBV6-5 and TRBJ2-7; the D is unclear. This CDR3 has 12 residues. CDR1 is MNHEY, CDR2 SVGAGI, per germline. The CDR3 protein is CVTRDLGYEQYF. CDR3 DNA sequence: TGTGTTACACGCGATTTAGGGTACGAGCAGTACTTC.

This sequence joins TRBV7-2 and TRBJ2-1, with TRBD2 as a possible D gene (6 bases). The V end was cut by 1 base, the J end by 14 bases, with 12 bases between. The germline CDR1 and CDR2 sequences are SGHTA and FQGNSA. The CDR3 length is 12 residues. The CDR3 DNA reads TGTGCCAGCAGCTTAGTCTGGCGGGGCGAGTTCTTC. Amino acids: CASSLVWRGEFF. The whole variable domain, filled in from reference TRBV7-2 and TRBJ2-1, reads GAGVSQSPSNKVTEKGKDVELRCDPISGHTALYWYRQSLGQGLEFLIYFQGNSAPDKSGLPSDRFSAERTGGSVSTLTIQRTQQEDSAVYLCASSLVWRGEFFGPGTRLTVL.

Written as DNA, the CDR3 is TGTGCCAGCGTGGGAAGGACCGGGGAGCTGTTTTTT. Translated, it gives CASVGRTGELFF. The V and J genes are TRBV6-1 and TRBJ2-2, with unresolved D. The germline V gene encodes CDR1 MNHNS and CDR2 SASEGT. This CDR3 is 12 amino acids long. V was cut by 8 bases and J by 5 bases, with 9 bases left in between.

The chain employs TRBV5-1 and TRBJ1-6, with TRBD1 as a possible D gene (5 bases). Trimming removed 0 bases from V and 9 bases from J, with 10 bases in between. The CDR3 has 14 residues. Germline CDR1 and CDR2: SGHRS and YFSETQ. CDR3 region: CASSLESGLSPLHF. In DNA form, the CDR3 reads TGCGCCAGCAGCTTGGAGTCGGGACTTTCACCCCTCCACTTT.

This chain connects TRBV9 to TRBJ2-7; a weak D match, TRBD2 (6 bases). Germline CDR1 reads SGDLS; CDR2 reads YYNGEE. The CDR3 is made up of 16 amino acids. V dropped 2 bases and J dropped 1 base, with 16 bases sitting between them. This CDR3 reads CASSVGGSGRSYEQYF. The CDR3 DNA reads TGTGCCAGCAGCGTCGGAGGGTCGGGGCGTTCCTACGAGCAGTACTTC.

The V call is TRBV7-9, the J call TRBJ1-5; 8 bases map to TRBD1. The V gene's germline CDR1 is SEHNR and CDR2 FQNEAQ (reference sequence). V dropped 5 bases and J dropped 1; count of bases not matched to a gene: 13. There are 18 residues in the CDR3. The DNA for the CDR3 is TGTGCCAGCAGCCGTTATTTTGGACAGGGAGCGAGCAATCAGCCCCAGCATTTT. It specifies CASSRYFGQGASNQPQHF.

CDR3 loop: CASSLAESSTDTQYF. CDR3 bases: TGTGCCAGCAGTTTAGCGGAGTCTAGCACAGATACGCAGTATTTT. The chain is built from TRBV2 and TRBJ2-3, with a possible D match to TRBD2 (6 bases). V was cut by 5 bases and J by 0 bases, with 12 bases left in between. Per germline, CDR1 SNHLY and CDR2 FYNNEI. The CDR3 totals 15 residues.

In the case of this clone: The sample has other DNA sequences that encode this CDR3 too. The chain links TRBV30 to TRBJ1-1; D is undetermined. CDR3 length: 13 residues. With 0 bases removed from V and 1 base from J, the gap between germline ends came to 6 bases. Germline V gene lookup returns CDR1 GTSNPN and CDR2 SVGIG (reference sequence). This CDR3 is CAWSVQENTEAFF. CDR3 bases: TGTGCCTGGAGTGTACAAGAGAACACTGAAGCTTTCTTT.

The chain carries TRBV30 and TRBJ1-1; no firm D call. Germline assignment: CDR1 GTSNPN and CDR2 SVGIG (reference sequence). Deletions cut 2 bases from V and 0 bases from J, with 7 bases between. The CDR3 sequence is 13 residues long. The DNA of the CDR3 is TGTGCCTGGAGTCAGGTCATGAACACTGAAGCTTTCTTT. Translation gives CAWSQVMNTEAFF.

As to this clone: Compared with germline, one end of the junction differs, possibly owing to a read error. The chain is built from TRBV5-1 and TRBJ2-7; maybe TRBD1 (6 bases). This CDR3 spans 15 amino acids. Germline loops: CDR1 SGHRS, CDR2 YFSETQ. The CDR3 loop reads CASSFITRGSGEQYF. The CDR3 DNA reads as TGTGCCAGCAGCTTTATCACCAGGGGCTCGGGGGAGCAGTACTTC.

The CDR3 loop is CSVTGTGNEKLFF. The CDR3 DNA sequence: TGCAGCGTTACAGGGACAGGGAATGAAAAACTGTTTTTT. This chain connects TRBV29-1 to TRBJ1-4; 9 nucleotides agree with TRBD1. The CDR3 covers 13 residues. The junction had 3 bases not matched to a gene; V was cut back by 5 bases and J by 5 bases. Per the germline V gene, CDR1 is SQVTM and CDR2 is ANQGSEA.

This clone is a singleton in its sample. The V call is TRBV2, the J call TRBJ1-1; D not certain. The CDR3 loop spans 13 amino acids. Trimming shortened V by 6 bases and J by 7 bases, and 15 bases separated the two germline ends. Germline lookup yields CDR1 SNHLY and CDR2 FYNNEI. The CDR3 sequence: CASSPRGKGEAFF. CDR3 coding DNA: TGTGCCAGCAGCCCCCGTGGGAAAGGTGAAGCTTTCTTT.

The sample holds many counts of this clone. This sequence joins TRBV5-1 and TRBJ1-1; TRBD1 agrees at 9 bases. V shed 5 bases, J shed 8 bases, and the junction held 7 bases outside the gene matches. The length of the CDR3 is 13 residues. Germline values: CDR1 SGHRS, CDR2 YFSETQ. The CDR3 nucleotides read TGCGCCAGCAGAAGGACAGGGGCTCCGGAAGCTTTCTTT. As protein: CASRRTGAPEAFF.